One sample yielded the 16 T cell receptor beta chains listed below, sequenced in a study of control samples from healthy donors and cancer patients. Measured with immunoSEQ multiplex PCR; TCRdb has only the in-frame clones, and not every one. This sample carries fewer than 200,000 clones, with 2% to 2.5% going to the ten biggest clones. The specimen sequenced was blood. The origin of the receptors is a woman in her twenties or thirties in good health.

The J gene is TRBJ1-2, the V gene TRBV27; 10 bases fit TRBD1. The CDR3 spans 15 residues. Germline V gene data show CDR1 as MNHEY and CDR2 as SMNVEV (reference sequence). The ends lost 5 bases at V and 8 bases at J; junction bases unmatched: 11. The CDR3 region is CASSTDRGPTMGYTF. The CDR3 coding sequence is TGTGCCAGCAGTACAGACAGGGGGCCCACTATGGGCTACACCTTC.

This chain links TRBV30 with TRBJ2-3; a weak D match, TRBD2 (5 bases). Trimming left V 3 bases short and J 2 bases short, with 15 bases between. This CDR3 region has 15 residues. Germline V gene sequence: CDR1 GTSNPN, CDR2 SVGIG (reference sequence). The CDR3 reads CAWREGLVYTDTQYF. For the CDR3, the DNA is TGTGCCTGGAGGGAAGGACTGGTTTACACAGATACGCAGTATTTT. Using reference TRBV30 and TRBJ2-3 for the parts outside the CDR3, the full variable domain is SQTIHQWPATLVQPVGSPLSLECTVEGTSNPNLYWYRQAAGRGLQLLFYSVGIGQISSEVPQNLSASRPQDRQFILSSKKLLLSDSGFYLCAWREGLVYTDTQYFGPGTRLTVL.

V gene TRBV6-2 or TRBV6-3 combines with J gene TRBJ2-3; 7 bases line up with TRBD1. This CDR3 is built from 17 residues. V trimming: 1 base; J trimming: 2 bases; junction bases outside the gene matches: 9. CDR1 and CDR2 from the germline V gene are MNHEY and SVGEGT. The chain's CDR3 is CASSYLQDRDLTDTQYF. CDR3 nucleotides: TGTGCCAGCAGTTACTTGCAAGACAGGGATCTCACAGATACGCAGTATTTT.

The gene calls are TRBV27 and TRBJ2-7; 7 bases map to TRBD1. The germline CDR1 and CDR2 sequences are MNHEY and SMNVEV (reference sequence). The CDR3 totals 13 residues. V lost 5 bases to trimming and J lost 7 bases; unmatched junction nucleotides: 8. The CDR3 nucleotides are TGTGCCAGCAGTGTAGACAGGGTGGAAGAGCAGTACTTC. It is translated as CASSVDRVEEQYF.

The CDR3 DNA sequence: TGCAGCGTTGGGACACCTGCGAACACCGGGGAGCTGTTTTTT. Amino acids: CSVGTPANTGELFF. The V call is TRBV29-1, the J call TRBJ2-2, with D possibly being TRBD1 (5 bases). The CDR3 length is 14 residues. Per germline, CDR1 SQVTM and CDR2 ANQGSEA. Trimming left V 4 bases short and J 0 bases short, with 9 bases between.

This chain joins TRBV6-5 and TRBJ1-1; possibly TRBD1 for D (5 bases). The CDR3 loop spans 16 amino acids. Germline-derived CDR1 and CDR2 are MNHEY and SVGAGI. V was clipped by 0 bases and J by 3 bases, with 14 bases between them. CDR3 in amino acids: CASSYSPGGADTEAFF. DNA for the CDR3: TGTGCCAGCAGTTACTCTCCGGGCGGGGCGGACACTGAAGCTTTCTTT.

The CDR3: CASSPWTGMNTEAFF. CDR3 in DNA: TGTGCCAGCAGTCCCTGGACGGGTATGAACACTGAAGCTTTCTTT. The chain joins TRBV27 to TRBJ1-1, with no clear D. V lost 5 bases and J lost 0, with 13 bases in between. Looked up from germline, CDR1 is MNHEY and CDR2 is SMNVEV (reference sequence). The CDR3 is 15 residues long.

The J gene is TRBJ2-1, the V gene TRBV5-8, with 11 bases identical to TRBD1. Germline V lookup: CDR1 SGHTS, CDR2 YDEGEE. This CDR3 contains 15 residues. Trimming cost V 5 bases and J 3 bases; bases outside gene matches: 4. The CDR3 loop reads CASRAGTGGYNEQFF. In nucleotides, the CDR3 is TGTGCCAGCAGGGCCGGGACAGGGGGCTACAATGAGCAGTTCTTC.

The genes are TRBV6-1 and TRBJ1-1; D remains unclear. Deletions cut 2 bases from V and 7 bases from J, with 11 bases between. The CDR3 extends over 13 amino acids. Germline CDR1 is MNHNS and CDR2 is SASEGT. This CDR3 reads CASSETIVFEAFF. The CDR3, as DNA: TGTGCCAGCAGTGAAACGATCGTGTTTGAAGCTTTCTTT.

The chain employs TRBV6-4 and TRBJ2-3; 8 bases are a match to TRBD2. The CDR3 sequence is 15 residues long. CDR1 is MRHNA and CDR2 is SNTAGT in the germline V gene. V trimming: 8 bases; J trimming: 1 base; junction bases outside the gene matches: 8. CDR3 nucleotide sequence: TGTGCCAGCGGGGTAAGCGGGGGCCGCACAGATACGCAGTATTTT. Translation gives CASGVSGGRTDTQYF.

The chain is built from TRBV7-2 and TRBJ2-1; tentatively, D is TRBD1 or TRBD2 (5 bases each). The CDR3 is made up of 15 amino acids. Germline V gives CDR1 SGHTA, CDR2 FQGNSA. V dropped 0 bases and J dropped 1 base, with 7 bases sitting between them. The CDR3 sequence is CASSLAWGSYNEQFF. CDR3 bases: TGTGCCAGCAGCTTAGCCTGGGGGTCCTACAATGAGCAGTTCTTC.

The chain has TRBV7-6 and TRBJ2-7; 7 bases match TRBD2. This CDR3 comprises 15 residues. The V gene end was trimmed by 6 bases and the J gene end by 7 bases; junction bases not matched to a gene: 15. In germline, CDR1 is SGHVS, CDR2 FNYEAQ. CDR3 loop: CASSPPGLRTGEQYF. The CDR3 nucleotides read TGTGCCAGCAGTCCTCCGGGACTAAGGACGGGGGAGCAGTACTTC. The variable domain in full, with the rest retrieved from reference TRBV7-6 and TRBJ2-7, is GAGVSQSPRYKVTKRGQDVALRCDPISGHVSLYWYRQALGQGPEFLTYFNYEAQQDKSGLPNDRFSAERPEGSISTLTIQRTEQRDSAMYRCASSPPGLRTGEQYFGPGTRLTVT.

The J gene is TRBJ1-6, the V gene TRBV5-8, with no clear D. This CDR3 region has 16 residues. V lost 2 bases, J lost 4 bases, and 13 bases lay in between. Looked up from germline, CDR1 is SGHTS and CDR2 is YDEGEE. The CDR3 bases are TGTGCCAGCAGCTTCGTGCTCGGGGTATATAATTCACCCCTCCACTTT. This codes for CASSFVLGVYNSPLHF.

This chain's CDR3 is CASRSGTGGNTEAFF. The CDR3 bases are TGTGCCAGCAGATCCGGGACAGGGGGGAACACTGAAGCTTTCTTT. This rearrangement joins TRBV6-5 to TRBJ1-1; TRBD1 aligns across 11 bases. This CDR3 is 15 amino acids long. Losses at the gene ends were 6 bases for V and 1 base for J; bases not matched to a gene: 4. Germline CDR1 MNHEY, CDR2 SVGAGI.

As DNA, the CDR3 is TGCGCCAGCAGCTTGGGAGGGAAGCGGGTCTACACCTTC. Protein sequence: CASSLGGKRVYTF. This chain uses TRBV5-1 with TRBJ1-2; D is uncertain. Trimming stripped 0 bases from V and 10 bases from J, with 13 bases between. Germline loops: CDR1 SGHRS, CDR2 YFSETQ. The CDR3 length is 13 residues.

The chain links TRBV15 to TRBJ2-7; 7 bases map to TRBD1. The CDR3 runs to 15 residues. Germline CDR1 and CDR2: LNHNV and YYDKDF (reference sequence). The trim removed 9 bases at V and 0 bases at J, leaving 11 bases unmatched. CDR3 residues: CATSIQGQSSYEQYF. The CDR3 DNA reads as TGTGCCACTTCCATCCAGGGACAGAGCTCCTACGAGCAGTACTTC. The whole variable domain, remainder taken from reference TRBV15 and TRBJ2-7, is DAMVIQNPRYQVTQFGKPVTLSCSQTLNHNVMYWYQQKSSQAPKLLFHYYDKDFNNEADTPDNFQSRRPNTSFCFLDIRSPGLGDTAMYLCATSIQGQSSYEQYFGPGTRLTVT.